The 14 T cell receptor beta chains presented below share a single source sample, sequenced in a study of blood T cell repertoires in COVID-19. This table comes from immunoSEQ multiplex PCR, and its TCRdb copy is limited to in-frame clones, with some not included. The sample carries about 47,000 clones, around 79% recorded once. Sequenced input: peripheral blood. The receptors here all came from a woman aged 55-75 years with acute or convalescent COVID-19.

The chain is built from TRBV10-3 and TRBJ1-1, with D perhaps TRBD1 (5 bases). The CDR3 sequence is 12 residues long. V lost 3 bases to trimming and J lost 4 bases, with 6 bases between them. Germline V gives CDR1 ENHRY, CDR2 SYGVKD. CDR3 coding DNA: TGTGCCATCAGTGAAACAGGCACTGAAGCTTTCTTT. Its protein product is CAISETGTEAFF.

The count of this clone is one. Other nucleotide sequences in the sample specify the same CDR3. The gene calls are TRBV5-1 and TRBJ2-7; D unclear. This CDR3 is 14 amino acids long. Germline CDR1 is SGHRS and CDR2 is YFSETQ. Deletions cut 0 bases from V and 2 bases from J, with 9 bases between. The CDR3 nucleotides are TGCGCCAGCAGCTTGGCGGTGCCGCCCTACGAGCAGTACTTC. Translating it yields CASSLAVPPYEQYF.

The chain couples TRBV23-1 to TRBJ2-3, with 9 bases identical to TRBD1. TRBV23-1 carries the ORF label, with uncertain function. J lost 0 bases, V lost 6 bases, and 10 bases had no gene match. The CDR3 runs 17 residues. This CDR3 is CASSGRDRAGSTDTQYF. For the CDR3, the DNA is TGCGCCAGCAGCGGCCGGGACAGGGCTGGGAGCACAGATACGCAGTATTTT.

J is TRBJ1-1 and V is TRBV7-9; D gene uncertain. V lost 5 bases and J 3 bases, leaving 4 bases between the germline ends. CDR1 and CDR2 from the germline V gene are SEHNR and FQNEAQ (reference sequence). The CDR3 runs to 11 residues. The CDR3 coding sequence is TGTGCCAGCAGCCTTTACACTGAAGCTTTCTTT. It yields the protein CASSLYTEAFF.

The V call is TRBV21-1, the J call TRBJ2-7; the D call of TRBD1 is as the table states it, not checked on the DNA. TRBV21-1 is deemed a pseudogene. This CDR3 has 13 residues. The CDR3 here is CARDRQFSYEQYF. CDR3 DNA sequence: TGTGCCAGGGATCGACAGTTCTCCTACGAGCAGTACTTC.

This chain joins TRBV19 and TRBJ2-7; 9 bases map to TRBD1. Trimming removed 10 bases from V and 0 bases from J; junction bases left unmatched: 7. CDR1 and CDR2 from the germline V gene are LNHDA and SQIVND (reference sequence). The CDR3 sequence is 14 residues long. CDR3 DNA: TGTGCCATTAGCATGGACAGGGGCTCCTACGAGCAGTACTTC. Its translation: CAISMDRGSYEQYF. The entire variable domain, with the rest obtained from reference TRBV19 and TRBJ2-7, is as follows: DGGITQSPKYLFRKEGQNVTLSCEQNLNHDAMYWYRQDPGQGLRLIYYSQIVNDFQKGDIAEGYSVSREKKESFPLTVTSAQKNPTAFYLCAISMDRGSYEQYFGPGTRLTVT.

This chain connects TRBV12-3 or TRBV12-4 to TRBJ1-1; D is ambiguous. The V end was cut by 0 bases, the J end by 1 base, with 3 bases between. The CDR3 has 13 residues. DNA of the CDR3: TGTGCCAGCAGTTTAGCCGGGAACACTGAAGCTTTCTTT. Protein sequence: CASSLAGNTEAFF.

CDR3 sequence reads: CASSPPVSGNTIYF. CDR3 nucleotide sequence: TGTGCCAGCTCACCACCGGTCAGTGGAAACACCATATATTTT. The chain joins TRBV18 to TRBJ1-3; D ambiguous. V gave up 0 bases and J gave up 3 bases, with 6 bases separating them. The germline V gene has CDR1 KGHSH and CDR2 LQKENI. The CDR3 loop spans 14 amino acids.

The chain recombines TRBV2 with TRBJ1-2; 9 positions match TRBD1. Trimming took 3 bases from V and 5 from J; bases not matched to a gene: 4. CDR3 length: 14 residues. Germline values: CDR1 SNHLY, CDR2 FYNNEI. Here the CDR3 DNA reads TGTGCCAGCAGTGACCCGGGACAGGGTTATGGCTACACCTTC. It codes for CASSDPGQGYGYTF. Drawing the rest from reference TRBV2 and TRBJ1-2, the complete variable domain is EPEVTQTPSHQVTQMGQEVILRCVPISNHLYFYWYRQILGQKVEFLVSFYNNEISEKSEIFDDQFSVERPDGSNFTLKIRSTKLEDSAMYFCASSDPGQGYGYTFGSGTRLTVV.

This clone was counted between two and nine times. In DNA, the CDR3 is TGTGCCAGCAGCCCAACGGGACAGGTGAACACCGGGGAGCTGTTTTTT. Translation: CASSPTGQVNTGELFF. The chain carries TRBV7-3 and TRBJ2-2, with 8 nucleotides matching TRBD1. Unmatched junction bases numbered 6, after V lost 5 bases and J lost 1 base. CDR1 SGHTA and CDR2 FQGTGA come from the germline V gene. The CDR3 consists of 16 residues.

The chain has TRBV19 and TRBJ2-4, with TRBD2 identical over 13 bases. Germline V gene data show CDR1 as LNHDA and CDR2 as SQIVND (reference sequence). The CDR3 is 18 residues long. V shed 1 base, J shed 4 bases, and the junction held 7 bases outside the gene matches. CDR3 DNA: TGTGCCAGTAGTATAGCCGAAGAACTAGCGGGGGGGAAAAACATTCAGTACTTC. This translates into CASSIAEELAGGKNIQYF.

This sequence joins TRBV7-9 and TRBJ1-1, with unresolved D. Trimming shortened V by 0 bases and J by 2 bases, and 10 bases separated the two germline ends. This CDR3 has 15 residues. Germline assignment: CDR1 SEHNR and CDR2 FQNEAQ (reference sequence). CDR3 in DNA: TGTGCCAGCAGCTTAGCGCAGGTTCCTAACACTGAAGCTTTCTTT. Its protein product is CASSLAQVPNTEAFF. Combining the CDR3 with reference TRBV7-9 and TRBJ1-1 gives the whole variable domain DTGVSQNPRHKITKRGQNVTFRCDPISEHNRLYWYRQTLGQGPEFLTYFQNEAQLEKSRLLSDRFSAERPKGSFSTLEIQRTEQGDSAMYLCASSLAQVPNTEAFFGQGTRLTVV.

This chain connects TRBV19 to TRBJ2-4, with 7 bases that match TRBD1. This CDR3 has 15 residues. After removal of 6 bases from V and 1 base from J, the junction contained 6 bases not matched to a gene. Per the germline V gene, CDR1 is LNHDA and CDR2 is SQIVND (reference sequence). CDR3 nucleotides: TGTGCCAGTAGATCGGACAGGTACGCCAAAAACATTCAGTACTTC. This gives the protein CASRSDRYAKNIQYF. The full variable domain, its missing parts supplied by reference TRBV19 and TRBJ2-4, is DGGITQSPKYLFRKEGQNVTLSCEQNLNHDAMYWYRQDPGQGLRLIYYSQIVNDFQKGDIAEGYSVSREKKESFPLTVTSAQKNPTAFYLCASRSDRYAKNIQYFGAGTRLSVL.

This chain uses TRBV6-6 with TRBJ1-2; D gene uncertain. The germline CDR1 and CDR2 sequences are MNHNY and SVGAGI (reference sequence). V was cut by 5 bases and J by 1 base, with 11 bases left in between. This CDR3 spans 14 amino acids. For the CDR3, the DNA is TGTGCCAGCAGTGATGATTACAATAACTATGGCTACACCTTC. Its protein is CASSDDYNNYGYTF.